This T cell receptor (beta chain) was profiled in a study of blood T cell repertoires in COVID-19. The overall study: Samples of COVID-19 (acute and convalescent) were obtained from the United States, Italy and Spain. PBMCs, B-cell-depleted T cells, or T cells provided the cDNA or gDNA that made up the material.

The V gene end was trimmed by 0 bases and the J gene end by 4 bases; junction bases not matched to a gene: 1. CDR1 is MNHEY and CDR2 is SMNVEV in the germline V gene (reference sequence). This CDR3 spans 15 amino acids. Original processing notes: By means of reference gene primer amplification, nucleated cell counts were estimated. Generated by immunoSEQ multiplex PCR, the TCRdb table keeps only in-frame clones and is missing some. The D gene and trimming were derived from the DNA, and the V and J assignments and clone size from that table. The sample shows over 200,000 clones, around 90% of them seen only once.

The J gene is TRBJ2-5, the V gene TRBV27, with 11 bases identical to TRBD2. The origin of this receptor is a man in his fifties or sixties who had recovered from COVID-19. The specimen was peripheral blood. This CDR3 reads CASSLSSGRGETQYF. The CDR3 nucleotides read TGTGCCAGCAGTTTATCTAGCGGGAGGGGAGAGACCCAGTACTTC.